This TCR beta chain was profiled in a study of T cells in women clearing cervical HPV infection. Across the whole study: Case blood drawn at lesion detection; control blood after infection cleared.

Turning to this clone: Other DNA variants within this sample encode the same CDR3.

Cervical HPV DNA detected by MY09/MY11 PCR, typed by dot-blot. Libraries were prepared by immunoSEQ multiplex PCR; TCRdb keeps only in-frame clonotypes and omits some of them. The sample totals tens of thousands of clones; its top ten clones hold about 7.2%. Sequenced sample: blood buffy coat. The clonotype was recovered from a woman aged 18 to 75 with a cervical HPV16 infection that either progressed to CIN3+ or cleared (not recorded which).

The covered CDR3 bases are TGCGCCAGCAGCTCGGGACAGCTGAACACTGAA. It is translated as CASSSGQLNTE. The whole CDR3 protein is CASSSGQLNTEAFF. V and J are TRBV5-1 and TRBJ1-1, with 7 bases identical to TRBD1. With the read ending 3 residues before the CDR3 end, the germline J gene is used to fill in that end. Germline CDR1 is SGHRS and CDR2 is YFSETQ. The CDR3 runs to 14 residues. Trimming cost V 3 bases and J 0 bases; bases outside gene matches: 2.